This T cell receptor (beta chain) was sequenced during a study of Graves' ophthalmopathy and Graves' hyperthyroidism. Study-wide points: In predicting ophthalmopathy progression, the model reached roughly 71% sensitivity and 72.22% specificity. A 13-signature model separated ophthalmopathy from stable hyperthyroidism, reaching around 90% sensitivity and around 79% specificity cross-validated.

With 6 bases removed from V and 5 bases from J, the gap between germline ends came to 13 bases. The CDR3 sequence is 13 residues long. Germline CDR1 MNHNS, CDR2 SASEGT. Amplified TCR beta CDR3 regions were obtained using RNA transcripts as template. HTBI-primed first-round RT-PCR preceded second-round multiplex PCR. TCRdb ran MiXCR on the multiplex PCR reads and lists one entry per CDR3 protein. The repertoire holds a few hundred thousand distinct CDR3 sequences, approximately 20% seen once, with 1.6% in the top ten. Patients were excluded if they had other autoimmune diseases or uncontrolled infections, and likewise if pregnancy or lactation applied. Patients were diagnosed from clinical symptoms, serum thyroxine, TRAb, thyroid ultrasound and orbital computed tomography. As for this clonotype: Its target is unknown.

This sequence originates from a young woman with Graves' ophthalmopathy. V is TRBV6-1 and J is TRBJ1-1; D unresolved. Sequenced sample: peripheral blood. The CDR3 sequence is CASRLKSGTEAFF. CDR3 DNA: TGTGCCAGCAGACTGAAGTCGGGGACTGAAGCTTTCTTT.